This T cell receptor (beta chain) was obtained from a study of T cell responses to AZD1222 COVID-19 vaccine (dated by TCRdb to about 2021). Describing the broader study: Because spike-specific TCR depth and breadth did not differ between the two schedules, AZD1222 recipients who got a second dose at roughly 4 weeks were pooled with those who got a second dose at roughly 12 weeks. Trial participants were enrolled by age into subgroups of 18-55, 56-69 and 70-plus years, and around 150, 28 and 57 TCR-sequenced participants, respectively, were included in these subgroups. TCR sequencing was performed for roughly 250 trial participants, of whom 207 were given two doses of AZD1222 and around 26 were given two doses of MenACWY control vaccine. What the work shows at the level of the full study, not this receptor alone: Vaccine-associated CD4 TCRs spanned the whole spike protein, with dominant responses in regions 160-218 and 743-854. Conclusions about previously exposed vaccinees are limited, since just a handful of AZD1222 recipients were seropositive for SARS-CoV-2 at baseline. No day 14 peak-response samples were available, so repertoires were characterized only after the peak T cell response. The 56-69-year group was small, and its depth increase did not reach significance, likely because of low power. Reportedly, almost half of the unique spike-specific TCRs recognized epitopes lying outside the regions that are mutated in the B.1.351 and B.1.1.7 variants. Spike-specific TCR breadth and depth rose significantly after two AZD1222 doses compared with day 0 and with MenACWY recipients. Participants were mostly white British and included more females than males, and it was suggested by the authors that clonal diversity may have been underestimated.

About this clone: Its recognized antigen is unknown. No much larger clonotype is one base removed from it; base qualities were not supplied.

Looking up the germline V gene yields CDR1 SGHRS and CDR2 YFSETQ. Trimming costs V 4 bases and J 5 bases, and their ends lie 19 bases apart. Taken from cysteine to phenylalanine, the CDR3 has 15 residues. The sequence is cut down to CDR3 DNA, 45 bases in frame from base 1. Sample time point, as interpreted from the label and publication: baseline before first vaccination. Vaccinee samples were obtained from the UK trials COV001 and COV002, which included a single-blind randomized controlled phase 2/3 trial of AZD1222 (ChAdOx1 nCoV-19) in healthy adults. For TCRbeta chain sequencing, PBMC samples from trial participants were taken at day 0 and at day 28 after the second dose. The CDR3 regions of human TCRbeta chains were analyzed by immunosequencing. The authors' pipeline ran thus. Repertoire TCRs were checked for matches against a reference library of SARS-CoV-2-specific TCRs that had been generated using the MIRA antigen-specificity platform. Breadth meant the fraction of unique TCRs that were SARS-CoV-2-associated, whereas depth meant the fraction of total T cells that were SARS-CoV-2-associated. Using the MIRA data, each spike-specific TCR was assigned both to the spike region to which the TCR was reactive and to a CD4 or CD8 class. Log10-transformed breadth and depth values were compared by one-way ANOVA with Sidak's multiple comparisons tests. TCRdb stores this immuneACCESS table with in-frame sequences only. Part of the clones is absent; in the studies checked, under half of the shortfall reflects unresolved V genes, and no reason is known for the rest. V, J and clone size are those of that table, while D and trimming were read from the DNA. The sample table lists about 130,000 clones, more than 85% of them with a count of one. The ten largest clones represent about 3% of the sample.

This clonotype originated in an adult in good health. This receptor chain uses TRBV5-1 and TRBJ2-7; the D gene could be either TRBD1 or TRBD2, each agreeing at 5 bases. The sequencing here drew on peripheral blood, taken on day 0 of AZD1222 vaccination. The DNA reads TGCGCCAGCAGCCCAAGGGGACCCTTTCTCGACGAGCAGTACTTC. Translated, this is CASSPRGPFLDEQYF.